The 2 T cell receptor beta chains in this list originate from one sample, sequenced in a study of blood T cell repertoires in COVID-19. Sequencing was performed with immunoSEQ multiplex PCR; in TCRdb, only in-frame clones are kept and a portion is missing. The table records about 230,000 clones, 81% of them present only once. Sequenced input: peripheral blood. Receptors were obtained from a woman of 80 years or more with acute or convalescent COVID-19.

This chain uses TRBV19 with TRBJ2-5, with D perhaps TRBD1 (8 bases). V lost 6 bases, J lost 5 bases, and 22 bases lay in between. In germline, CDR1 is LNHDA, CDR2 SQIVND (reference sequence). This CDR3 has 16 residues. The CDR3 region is CASSPRTGGVLETQYF. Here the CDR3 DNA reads TGTGCCAGTAGCCCACGAACAGGGGGGGTATTGGAGACCCAGTACTTC.

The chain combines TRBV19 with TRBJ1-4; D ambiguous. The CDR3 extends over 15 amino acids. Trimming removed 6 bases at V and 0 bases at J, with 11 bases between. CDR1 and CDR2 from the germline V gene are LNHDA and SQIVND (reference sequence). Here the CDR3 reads CASSTQLSTNEKLFF. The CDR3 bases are TGTGCCAGTAGCACCCAACTTTCAACTAATGAAAAACTGTTTTTT. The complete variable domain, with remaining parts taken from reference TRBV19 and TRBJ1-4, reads DGGITQSPKYLFRKEGQNVTLSCEQNLNHDAMYWYRQDPGQGLRLIYYSQIVNDFQKGDIAEGYSVSREKKESFPLTVTSAQKNPTAFYLCASSTQLSTNEKLFFGSGTQLSVL.